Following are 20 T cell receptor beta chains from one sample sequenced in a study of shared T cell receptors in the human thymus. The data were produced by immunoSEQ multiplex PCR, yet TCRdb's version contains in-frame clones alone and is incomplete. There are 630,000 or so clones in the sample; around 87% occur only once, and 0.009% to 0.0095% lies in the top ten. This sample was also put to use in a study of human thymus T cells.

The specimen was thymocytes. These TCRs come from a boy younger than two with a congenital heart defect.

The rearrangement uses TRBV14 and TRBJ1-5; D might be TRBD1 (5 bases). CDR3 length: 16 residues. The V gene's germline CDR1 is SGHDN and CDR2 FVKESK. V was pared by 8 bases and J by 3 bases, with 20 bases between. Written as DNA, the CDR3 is TGTGCCAGCTCCCCGGGGGAAGGGGAAAACAATCAGCCCCAGCATTTT. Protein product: CASSPGEGENNQPQHF.

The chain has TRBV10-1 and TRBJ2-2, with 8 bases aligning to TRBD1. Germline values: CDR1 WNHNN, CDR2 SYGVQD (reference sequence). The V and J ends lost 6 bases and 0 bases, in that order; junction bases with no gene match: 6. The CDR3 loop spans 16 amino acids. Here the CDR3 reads CASSRTGQTNTGELFF. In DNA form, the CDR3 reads TGCGCCAGCAGCCGGACAGGGCAAACGAACACCGGGGAGCTGTTTTTT.

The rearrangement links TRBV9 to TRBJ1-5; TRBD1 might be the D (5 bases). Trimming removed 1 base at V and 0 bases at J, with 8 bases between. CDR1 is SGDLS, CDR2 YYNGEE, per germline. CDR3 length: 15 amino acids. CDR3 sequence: CASSVTDSSNQPQHF. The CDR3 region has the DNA TGTGCCAGCAGCGTAACAGACAGTAGCAATCAGCCCCAGCATTTT.

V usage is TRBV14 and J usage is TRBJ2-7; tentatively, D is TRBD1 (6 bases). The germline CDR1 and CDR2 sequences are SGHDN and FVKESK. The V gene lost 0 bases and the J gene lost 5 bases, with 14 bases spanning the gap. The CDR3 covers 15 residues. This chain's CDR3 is CASSQDGTPLDEQYF. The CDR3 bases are TGTGCCAGCAGCCAAGACGGGACACCTCTCGACGAGCAGTACTTC.

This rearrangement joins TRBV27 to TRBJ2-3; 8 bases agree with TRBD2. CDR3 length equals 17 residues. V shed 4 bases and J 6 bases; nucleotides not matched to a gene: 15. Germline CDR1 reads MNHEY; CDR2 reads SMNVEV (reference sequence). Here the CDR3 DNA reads TGTGCCAGCAGTTCTCTCCTTGGCGGGAGGAGTAGGGATACGCAGTATTTT. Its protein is CASSSLLGGRSRDTQYF.

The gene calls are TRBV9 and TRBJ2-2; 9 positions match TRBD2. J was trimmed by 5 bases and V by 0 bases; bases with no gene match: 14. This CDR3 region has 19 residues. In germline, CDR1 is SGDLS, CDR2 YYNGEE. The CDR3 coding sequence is TGTGCCAGCAGCGTAGGCGGGATGGGGGAGCGGGAGGAGACCGGGGAGCTGTTTTTT. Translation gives CASSVGGMGEREETGELFF.

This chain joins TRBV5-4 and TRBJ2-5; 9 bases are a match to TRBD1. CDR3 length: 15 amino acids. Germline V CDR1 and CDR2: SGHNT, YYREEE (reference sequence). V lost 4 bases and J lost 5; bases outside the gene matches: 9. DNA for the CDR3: TGTGCCAGCAGCCCGCAGGGACAGGGTGGGGAGACCCAGTACTTC. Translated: CASSPQGQGGETQYF.

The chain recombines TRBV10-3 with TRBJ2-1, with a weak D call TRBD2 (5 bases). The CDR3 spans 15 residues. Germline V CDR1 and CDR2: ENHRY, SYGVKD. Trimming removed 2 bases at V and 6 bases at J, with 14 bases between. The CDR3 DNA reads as TGTGCCATCAGTGAGCCCCCAGAAGGGAGCAATGAGCAGTTCTTC. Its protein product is CAISEPPEGSNEQFF.

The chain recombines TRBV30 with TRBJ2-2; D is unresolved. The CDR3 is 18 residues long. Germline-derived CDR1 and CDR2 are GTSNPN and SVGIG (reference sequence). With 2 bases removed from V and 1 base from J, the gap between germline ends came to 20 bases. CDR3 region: CAWSHSTILTGNTGELFF. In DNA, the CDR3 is TGTGCCTGGAGTCACTCGACAATCCTCACTGGGAACACCGGGGAGCTGTTTTTT. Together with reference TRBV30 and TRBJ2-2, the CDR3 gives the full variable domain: SQTIHQWPATLVQPVGSPLSLECTVEGTSNPNLYWYRQAAGRGLQLLFYSVGIGQISSEVPQNLSASRPQDRQFILSSKKLLLSDSGFYLCAWSHSTILTGNTGELFFGEGSRLTVL.

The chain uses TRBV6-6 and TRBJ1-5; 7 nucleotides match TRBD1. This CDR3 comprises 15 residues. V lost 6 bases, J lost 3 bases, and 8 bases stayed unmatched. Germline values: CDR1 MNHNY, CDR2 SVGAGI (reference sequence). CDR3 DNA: TGTGCCAGCAGGCTAACAGGGGACAACAATCAGCCCCAGCATTTT. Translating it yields CASRLTGDNNQPQHF.

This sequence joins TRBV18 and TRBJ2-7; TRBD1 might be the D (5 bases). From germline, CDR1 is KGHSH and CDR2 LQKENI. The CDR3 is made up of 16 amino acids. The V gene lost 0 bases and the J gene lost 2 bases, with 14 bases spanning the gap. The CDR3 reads CASSPPVESRAYEQYF. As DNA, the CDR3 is TGTGCCAGCTCACCACCGGTCGAAAGCAGGGCCTACGAGCAGTACTTC.

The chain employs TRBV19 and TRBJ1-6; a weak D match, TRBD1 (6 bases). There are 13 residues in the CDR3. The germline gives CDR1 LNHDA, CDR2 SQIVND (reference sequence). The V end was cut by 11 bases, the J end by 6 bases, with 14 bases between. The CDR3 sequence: CAAGEGTNSPLHF. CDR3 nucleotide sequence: TGTGCCGCAGGGGAGGGGACTAATTCACCCCTCCACTTT.

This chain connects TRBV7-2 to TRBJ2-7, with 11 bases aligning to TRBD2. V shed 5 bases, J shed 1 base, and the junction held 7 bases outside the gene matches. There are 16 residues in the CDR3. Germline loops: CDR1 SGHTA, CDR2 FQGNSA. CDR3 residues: CASSPELAGGSYEQYF. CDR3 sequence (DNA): TGTGCCAGCAGCCCCGAATTAGCGGGAGGGTCCTACGAGCAGTACTTC.

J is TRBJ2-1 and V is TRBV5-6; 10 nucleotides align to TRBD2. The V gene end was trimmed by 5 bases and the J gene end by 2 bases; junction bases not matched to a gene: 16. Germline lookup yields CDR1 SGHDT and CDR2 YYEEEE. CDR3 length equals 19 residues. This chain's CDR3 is CASSPSASGGAQAYNEQFF. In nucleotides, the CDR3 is TGTGCCAGCAGTCCCTCGGCCAGCGGGGGGGCCCAAGCCTACAATGAGCAGTTCTTC.

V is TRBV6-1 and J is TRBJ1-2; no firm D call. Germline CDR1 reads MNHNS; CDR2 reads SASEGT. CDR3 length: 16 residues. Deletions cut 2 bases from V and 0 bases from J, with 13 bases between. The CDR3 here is CASSERCRNANYGYTF. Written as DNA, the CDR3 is TGTGCCAGCAGTGAAAGGTGCAGGAATGCTAACTATGGCTACACCTTC.

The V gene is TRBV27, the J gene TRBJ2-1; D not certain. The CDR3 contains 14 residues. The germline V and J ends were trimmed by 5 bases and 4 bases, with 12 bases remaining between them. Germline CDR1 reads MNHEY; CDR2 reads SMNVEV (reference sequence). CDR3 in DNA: TGTGCCAGCAGTCTGTCGACAATGTACAATGAGCAGTTCTTC. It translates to CASSLSTMYNEQFF.

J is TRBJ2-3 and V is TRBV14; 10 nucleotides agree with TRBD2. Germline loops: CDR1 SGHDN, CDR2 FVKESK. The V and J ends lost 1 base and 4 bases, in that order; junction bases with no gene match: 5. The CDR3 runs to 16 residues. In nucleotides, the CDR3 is TGTGCCAGCAGCCAAGTCCAAAGCGGGAGGGCAGATACGCAGTATTTT. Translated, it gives CASSQVQSGRADTQYF.

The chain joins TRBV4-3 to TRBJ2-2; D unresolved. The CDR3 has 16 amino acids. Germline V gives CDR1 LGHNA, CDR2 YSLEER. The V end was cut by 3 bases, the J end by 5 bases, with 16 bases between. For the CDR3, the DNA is TGCGCCAGCAGCCATGAAGACAAAGTTGGTACCGGGGAGCTGTTTTTT. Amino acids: CASSHEDKVGTGELFF.

DNA of the CDR3: TGCGCCAGCAGCCAACCGGGACAGGGGGGGAACACTGAAGCTTTCTTT. It translates to CASSQPGQGGNTEAFF. V is TRBV4-1 and J is TRBJ1-1, with TRBD1 identical over 11 bases. CDR1 and CDR2 from the germline V gene are MGHRA and YSYEKL. The CDR3 runs to 16 residues. With 2 bases clipped from V and 1 base from J, the junction kept 3 bases outside the gene matches.

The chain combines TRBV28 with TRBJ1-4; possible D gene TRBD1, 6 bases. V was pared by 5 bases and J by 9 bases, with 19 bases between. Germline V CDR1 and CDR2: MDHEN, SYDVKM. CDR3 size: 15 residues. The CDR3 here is CASSLRTASYKKLFF. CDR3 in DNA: TGTGCCAGCAGTCTACGGACAGCCTCTTATAAAAAACTGTTTTTT.